This entry features one T cell receptor beta chain sequence. Germline loops: CDR1 MNHEY, CDR2 SMNVEV (reference sequence). The CDR3 runs 14 residues. V shed 5 bases and J 4 bases; nucleotides not matched to a gene: 7. The PCR contained 60 Vbeta and 13 Jbeta primers. Repertoires were generated with immunoSEQ multiplex PCR, while TCRdb's copy carries only in-frame clones and drops some. The sample lists 150,000 to 200,000 clones, roughly 85% seen once, with about 2.1% in the top ten. The record originates from a study of cytomegalovirus exposure and HLA in healthy donors. Nominal health characterized the donors when sampled, though unrecorded immune exposures were likely.

The rearrangement links TRBV27 to TRBJ2-5, with 7 bases fitting TRBD1. Sequencing was performed on PBMCs. This TCR came from a man between 18 and 35 years old in good health and CMV-seropositive. Here the CDR3 reads CASSPSQGLETQYF. As DNA, the CDR3 is TGTGCCAGCAGTCCCTCACAGGGGTTAGAGACCCAGTACTTC.